This T cell receptor (beta chain) was observed in a study of OX40 agonist ivuxolimab in advanced cancers. Study as a whole: Ivuxolimab is an agonistic anti-OX40 (CD134) antibody, and patients were treated with it. Anti-PD-1, anti-PD-L1 or anti-CTLA-4 therapy given earlier was allowed, and 40% had some.

CDR3 length equals 15 residues. V was trimmed by 2 bases and J by 7 bases, leaving 15 bases between them. The germline gives CDR1 MNHEY, CDR2 SMNVEV (reference sequence). This clone was detected once. TCRdb's table, derived via immunoSEQ multiplex PCR, lists solely in-frame clones and lacks some. This table has about 50,000 clones, 92% appearing once. The sequenced sample was CD4+ or CD8+ T cells sorted from blood, obtained in a trial of the OX40 agonist ivuxolimab. This clonotype was sampled from an adult with an advanced solid tumor such as melanoma, head and neck, liver or kidney cancer. The chain combines TRBV27 with TRBJ1-5; perhaps TRBD1 as D (5 bases). In DNA form, the CDR3 reads TGTGCCAGCAGTTTAAAGGGATGGGGGGACCAGCCCCAGCATTTT. Encoded protein: CASSLKGWGDQPQHF.